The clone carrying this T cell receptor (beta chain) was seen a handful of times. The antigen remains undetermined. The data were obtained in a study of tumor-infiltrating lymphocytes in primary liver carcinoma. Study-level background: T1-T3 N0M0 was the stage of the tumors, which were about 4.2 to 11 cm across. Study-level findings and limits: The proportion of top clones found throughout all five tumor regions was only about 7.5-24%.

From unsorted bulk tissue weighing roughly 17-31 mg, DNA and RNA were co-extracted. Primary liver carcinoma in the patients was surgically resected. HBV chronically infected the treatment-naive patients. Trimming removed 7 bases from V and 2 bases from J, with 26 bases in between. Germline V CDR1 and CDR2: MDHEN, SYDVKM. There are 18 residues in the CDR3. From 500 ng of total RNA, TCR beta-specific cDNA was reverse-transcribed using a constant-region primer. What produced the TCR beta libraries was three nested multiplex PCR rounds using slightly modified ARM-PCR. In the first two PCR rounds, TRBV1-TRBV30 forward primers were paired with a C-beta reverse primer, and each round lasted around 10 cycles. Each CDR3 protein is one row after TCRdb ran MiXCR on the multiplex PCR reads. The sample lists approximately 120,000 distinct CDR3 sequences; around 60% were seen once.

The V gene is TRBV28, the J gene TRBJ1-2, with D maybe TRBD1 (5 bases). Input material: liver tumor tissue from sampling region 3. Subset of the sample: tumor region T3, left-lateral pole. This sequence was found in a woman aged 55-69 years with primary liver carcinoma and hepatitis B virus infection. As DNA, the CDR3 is TGTGCCAGCACCCCTTTAGGGGAGCGAACAGTCCTAAACTATGGCTACACCTTC. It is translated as CASTPLGERTVLNYGYTF.